Below, 25 T cell receptor beta chains from the same sample are listed, as sequenced in a study of blood T cell repertoires in COVID-19. Measured with immunoSEQ multiplex PCR; TCRdb has only the in-frame clones, and not every one. There are roughly 240,000 clones in the sample; roughly 82% occur only once, and roughly 6.2% lies in the top ten. Sequencing used peripheral blood. The receptors come from an elderly woman with COVID-19, enrolled during active disease.

V and J are TRBV3-1 (or the pseudogene TRBV3-2) and TRBJ1-2; D call uncertain. This CDR3 has 16 amino acids. CDR1 LGHDT and CDR2 YNNKEL come from the germline V gene (reference sequence). The V end was cut by 1 base, the J end by 5 bases, with 17 bases between. The CDR3 protein is CASSQAGYQGSYGYTF. Here the CDR3 DNA reads TGTGCCAGCAGCCAAGCCGGGTACCAAGGGAGTTATGGCTACACCTTC.

The chain recombines TRBV10-3 with TRBJ1-2; a weak D match, TRBD1 (6 bases). Trimming shortened V by 5 bases and J by 5 bases, and 9 bases separated the two germline ends. CDR1 and CDR2 from the germline V gene are ENHRY and SYGVKD. CDR3 length equals 12 residues. CDR3 region: CAISNDRYGYTF. The CDR3 DNA reads TGTGCCATCAGTAACGACAGGTATGGCTACACCTTC.

The V call is TRBV19, the J call TRBJ1-4; D gene ambiguous. With 0 bases removed from V and 5 bases from J, the gap between germline ends came to 10 bases. CDR3 length: 15 residues. Looked up from germline, CDR1 is LNHDA and CDR2 is SQIVND (reference sequence). CDR3 DNA: TGTGCCAGTAGTATAGAGACCGGGAGAAATGAAAAACTGTTTTTT. Amino acids: CASSIETGRNEKLFF.

The chain couples TRBV2 to TRBJ1-1; D possibly corresponds to TRBD1 (5 bases). This CDR3 is built from 12 residues. Germline CDR1 is SNHLY and CDR2 is FYNNEI. V was trimmed by 7 bases and J by 4 bases, leaving 10 bases between them. The chain's CDR3 is CASMGLGTEAFF. In nucleotides, the CDR3 is TGTGCCAGCATGGGGCTAGGCACTGAAGCTTTCTTT.

This clone was observed a single time. The J gene is TRBJ2-5, the V gene TRBV5-4; 10 bases are shared with TRBD1. Germline CDR1 and CDR2: SGHNT and YYREEE (reference sequence). V gave up 0 bases and J gave up 5 bases; unmatched junction bases: 4. The CDR3 loop spans 15 amino acids. The CDR3 DNA reads TGTGCCAGCAGCTTGGGACAGGGGGCCCGGGAGACCCAGTACTTC. Its protein product is CASSLGQGARETQYF.

The chain employs TRBV28 and TRBJ1-1; 12 bases match TRBD1. The germline V gene has CDR1 MDHEN and CDR2 SYDVKM. The CDR3 loop spans 15 amino acids. V gave up 5 bases and J gave up 7 bases; unmatched junction bases: 8. The CDR3 is CASSRGTGGGGEAFF. The CDR3 DNA reads TGTGCCAGCAGTCGGGGGACAGGGGGCGGTGGTGAAGCTTTCTTT.

The chain is built from TRBV6-5 and TRBJ2-7, with 8 bases identical to TRBD2. The CDR3 length is 15 residues. J lost 4 bases, V lost 7 bases, and 12 bases had no gene match. Germline V lookup: CDR1 MNHEY, CDR2 SVGAGI. CDR3 in DNA: TGTGCCAGCACCACGTCGGCTAGCGGGCGTTACGAGCAGTACTTC. Encoded protein: CASTTSASGRYEQYF.

This clone appeared once. This chain joins TRBV6-2 or TRBV6-3 and TRBJ2-5; no firm D call. CDR1 MNHEY and CDR2 SVGEGT come from the germline V gene. V was clipped by 4 bases and J by 1 base, with 4 bases between them. The CDR3 sequence is 12 residues long. DNA for the CDR3: TGTGCCAGCAGTTGGGCCCAAGAGACCCAGTACTTC. Protein product: CASSWAQETQYF.

The chain has TRBV10-3 and TRBJ1-6; a weak D match, TRBD1 (6 bases). Trimming pared 5 bases from V and 0 bases from J, leaving 11 bases between. The length of the CDR3 is 16 residues. CDR1 and CDR2 from the germline V gene are ENHRY and SYGVKD. CDR3: CAISNRESSYNSPLHF. CDR3 DNA: TGTGCCATCAGTAACAGGGAGAGCTCCTATAATTCACCCCTCCACTTT.

This clone has just one count. This chain uses TRBV2 with TRBJ1-2; maybe TRBD1 (5 bases). Trimming removed 2 bases at V and 4 bases at J, with 11 bases between. The germline V gene has CDR1 SNHLY and CDR2 FYNNEI. There are 14 residues in the CDR3. DNA of the CDR3: TGTGCCAGCAGTGAATATGAGGACACCTATGGCTACACCTTC. Translating gives CASSEYEDTYGYTF.

The genes are TRBV10-1 and TRBJ1-2, with 7 nucleotides matching TRBD1. J gave up 0 bases and V 2 bases, and 6 bases lay outside the gene matches. The CDR3 consists of 16 residues. Per the germline V gene, CDR1 is WNHNN and CDR2 is SYGVQD (reference sequence). The CDR3 DNA sequence: TGCGCCAGCAGTGAGCAACAGGGGTGCGCTAACTATGGCTACACCTTC. This translates into CASSEQQGCANYGYTF.

V gene TRBV19 combines with J gene TRBJ1-1; tentatively, D is TRBD1 (6 bases). Germline loops: CDR1 LNHDA, CDR2 SQIVND (reference sequence). The ends were cut back, 3 bases at V and 5 bases at J, with 16 bases in the middle. The CDR3 length is 15 residues. This CDR3 reads CASSMGDQGLTEAFF. In DNA, the CDR3 is TGTGCCAGTAGTATGGGGGACCAGGGGTTGACTGAAGCTTTCTTT.

The chain links TRBV5-1 to TRBJ1-4; D might be TRBD1 (6 bases). In germline, CDR1 is SGHRS, CDR2 YFSETQ. V lost 0 bases and J lost 6, with 12 bases in between. The CDR3 is made up of 15 amino acids. CDR3 in amino acids: CASSLGGPNDEKLFF. The CDR3 bases are TGCGCCAGCAGCTTGGGGGGGCCGAATGATGAAAAACTGTTTTTT.

This chain uses TRBV6-5 with TRBJ1-2, with D maybe TRBD1 (5 bases). The CDR3 has 15 residues. Trimming pared 6 bases from V and 2 bases from J, leaving 16 bases between. Germline V gives CDR1 MNHEY, CDR2 SVGAGI. The CDR3 DNA reads TGTGCCAGCAGGCGCCCTGGGGCACTCAACTATGGCTACACCTTC. It translates to CASRRPGALNYGYTF.

V gene TRBV10-2 combines with J gene TRBJ1-1; TRBD1 might be the D (5 bases). CDR3 length equals 12 residues. Trimming removed 6 bases at V and 6 bases at J, with 11 bases between. Germline V CDR1 and CDR2: WSHSY, SAAADI. The CDR3 is CASRDTLAEAFF. CDR3 nucleotide sequence: TGCGCCAGCAGGGACACTTTAGCTGAAGCTTTCTTT.

This clone has more than one count but fewer than ten. CDR3 residues: CAISEAGVGNQPQHF. For the CDR3, the DNA is TGTGCCATCAGTGAGGCAGGGGTGGGCAATCAGCCCCAGCATTTT. The rearrangement links TRBV10-3 to TRBJ1-5; D might be TRBD1 (6 bases). V lost 2 bases, J lost 2 bases, and 10 bases lay in between. This CDR3 region has 15 residues. Germline-derived CDR1 and CDR2 are ENHRY and SYGVKD.

This chain joins TRBV19 and TRBJ2-6; tentative D call: TRBD2 (6 bases). Germline CDR1 reads LNHDA; CDR2 reads SQIVND (reference sequence). V lost 4 bases and J 0 bases, leaving 7 bases between the germline ends. The CDR3 is 15 amino acids. CDR3 DNA: TGTGCCAGTAGTAACGGGGGCTCTGGGGCCAACGTCCTGACTTTC. The encoded protein is CASSNGGSGANVLTF.

The CDR3 region has the DNA TGTGCCAGCAGCCCGAGACAGGGTAACTATGGCTACACCTTC. Amino acid sequence: CASSPRQGNYGYTF. The V call is TRBV7-8, the J call TRBJ1-2, with 7 nucleotides matching TRBD1. The J segment lost 1 base and the V segment lost 5 bases, leaving 4 bases of the junction unmatched. The germline V gene has CDR1 SGHVS and CDR2 FQNEAQ. The CDR3 has 14 residues.

This clone was observed a few times. The V gene is TRBV6-5, the J gene TRBJ1-4; TRBD1 matches 7 bases. Germline CDR1 reads MNHEY; CDR2 reads SVGAGI. J lost 5 bases, V lost 0 bases, and 6 bases had no gene match. The CDR3 extends over 16 amino acids. The CDR3 DNA reads as TGTGCCAGCAGTTACTCCAGGACAGGAGGAAATGAAAAACTGTTTTTT. Its translation: CASSYSRTGGNEKLFF.

The rearrangement links TRBV19 to TRBJ1-2; maybe TRBD1 (5 bases). The germline V gene encodes CDR1 LNHDA and CDR2 SQIVND (reference sequence). CDR3 length equals 13 residues. V lost 5 bases and J lost 7, with 14 bases in between. CDR3 amino acids: CASSSDLRGGYTF. CDR3 nucleotide sequence: TGTGCCAGTAGTTCGGACCTAAGGGGTGGCTACACCTTC.

This clone was picked up a small number of times. The chain joins TRBV2 to TRBJ2-5, with D unclear. Germline V gene data show CDR1 as SNHLY and CDR2 as FYNNEI. The V and J ends lost 3 bases and 5 bases respectively, with 4 bases between them. The CDR3 runs to 11 residues. As DNA, the CDR3 is TGTGCCAGCAGTGACCGGGAGACCCAGTACTTC. It is translated as CASSDRETQYF.

The rearrangement uses TRBV6-5 and TRBJ1-1, with TRBD1 matching over 7 bases. In germline, CDR1 is MNHEY, CDR2 SVGAGI. Trimming took 6 bases from V and 4 from J; bases not matched to a gene: 8. There are 14 residues in the CDR3. CDR3 nucleotides: TGTGCCAGCAGACCGACAGGGCGGTTCACTGAAGCTTTCTTT. As protein: CASRPTGRFTEAFF.

Comment on this clone: Other DNA sequences from this sample encode an identical CDR3 as well. This chain uses TRBV3-1 (or the pseudogene TRBV3-2) with TRBJ1-3; 8 positions match TRBD1. The V segment lost 3 bases and the J segment 4 bases; nucleotides outside the gene matches: 5. CDR1 and CDR2 from the germline V gene are LGHDT and YNNKEL (reference sequence). This CDR3 spans 15 amino acids. CDR3 residues: CASSQGDRGGNTIYF. As DNA, the CDR3 is TGTGCCAGCAGCCAGGGTGACAGGGGAGGAAACACCATATATTTT.

This clone was seen just once. The V call is TRBV10-3, the J call TRBJ2-5; TRBD2 is a possible D gene (6 bases). Germline values: CDR1 ENHRY, CDR2 SYGVKD. With 0 bases removed from V and 9 bases from J, the gap between germline ends came to 17 bases. This CDR3 comprises 15 residues. CDR3 sequence reads: CAISESGEAGSPQYF. Here the CDR3 DNA reads TGTGCCATCAGTGAGTCCGGGGAGGCCGGTAGTCCCCAGTACTTC.

The J gene is TRBJ1-5, the V gene TRBV15; 9 bases line up with TRBD1. Per the germline V gene, CDR1 is LNHNV and CDR2 is YYDKDF (reference sequence). This CDR3 has 19 residues. The J segment lost 7 bases and the V segment lost 3 bases, leaving 19 bases of the junction unmatched. The CDR3 reads CATSSVMNPGQGMRQPQHF. In DNA, the CDR3 is TGTGCCACCAGCAGCGTCATGAATCCAGGACAGGGGATGAGGCAGCCCCAGCATTTT.